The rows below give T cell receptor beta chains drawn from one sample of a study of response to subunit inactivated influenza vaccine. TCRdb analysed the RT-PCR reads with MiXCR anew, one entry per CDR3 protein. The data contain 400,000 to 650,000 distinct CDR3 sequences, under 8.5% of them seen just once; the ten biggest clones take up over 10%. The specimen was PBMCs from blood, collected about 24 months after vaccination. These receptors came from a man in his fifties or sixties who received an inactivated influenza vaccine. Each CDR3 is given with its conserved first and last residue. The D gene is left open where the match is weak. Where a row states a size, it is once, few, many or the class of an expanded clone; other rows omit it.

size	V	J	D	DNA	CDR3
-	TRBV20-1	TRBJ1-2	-	TGCAGTGCTAGAACGCCCAGGCGGAATGGCTACACCTTC	CSARTPRRNGYTF
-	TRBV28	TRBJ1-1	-	TGTGCAGTCGGTTTGTTGAACACTGAAGCTTTCTTT	CAVGLLNTEAFF
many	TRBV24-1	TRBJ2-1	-	TGTGCCACCAGTGACCAGAGGACAGCCTCCTACAATGAGCAGTTCTTC	CATSDQRTASYNEQFF
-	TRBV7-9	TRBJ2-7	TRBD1	TGTGCCAGCAGCTCGGACAGGACGAGGCTCGACTACGAGCAGTACTTC	CASSSDRTRLDYEQYF
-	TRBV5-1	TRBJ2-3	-	TGCGCCAGCAGCTTGCGAGGGGGGGCTGCAGATACGCAGTATTTT	CASSLRGGAADTQYF
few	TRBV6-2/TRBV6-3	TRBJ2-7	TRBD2	TGTGCCAGCAGTTACACGCCTAGCGGGAGTTACGAGCAGTACTTC	CASSYTPSGSYEQYF
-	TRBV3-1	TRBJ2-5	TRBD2	TGTGCCAGCAGCCAAGAAATAGCGGGGGGCTGGGGAGAGACCCAGTACTTC	CASSQEIAGGWGETQYF
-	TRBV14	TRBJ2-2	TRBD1	TGTGCCAGCAGCCCATGGGGGCCCCAGGGGGCCGCGAACACCGGGGAGCTGTTTTTT	CASSPWGPQGAANTGELFF
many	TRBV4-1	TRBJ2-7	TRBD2	TGCGCCAGCAGCCAAGATCTAATCGGGGGGTTCAACGAGCAGTACTTC	CASSQDLIGGFNEQYF
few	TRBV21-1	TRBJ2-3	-	TGTGCCAGCAATCCGACCGGCGATACGCAGTATTTT	CASNPTGDTQYF
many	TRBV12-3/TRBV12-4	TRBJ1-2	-	TGTGCCAGCAGTGCTCCAGGGTTCGCTCATGGCTACACCTTC	CASSAPGFAHGYTF
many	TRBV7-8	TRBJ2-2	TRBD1	TGTGCCAGCAGCCTCATAGGGGGCTCGGGCACCGGGGAGCTGTTTTTT	CASSLIGGSGTGELFF
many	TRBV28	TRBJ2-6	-	TGTGCCAGCAGTTTAGATCCCACAGGGTCTGGGGCCAACGTCCTGACTTTC	CASSLDPTGSGANVLTF
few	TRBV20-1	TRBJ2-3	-	TGCAGTGCCATGGCGCCAGGCACAGATACGCAGTATTTT	CSAMAPGTDTQYF
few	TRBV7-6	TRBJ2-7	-	TGTGCCAGCAGCTTAGGTGGGGGGAACTACGAGCAGTACTTC	CASSLGGGNYEQYF
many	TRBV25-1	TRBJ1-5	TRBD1	TGTGCCAGCAGTGAACAAGGGGGCTCTCAGCCCCAGCATTTT	CASSEQGGSQPQHF
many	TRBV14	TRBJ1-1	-	TGTGCCAGCAGCCAAAGTCGAGTTTCAGCTTTCTTT	CASSQSRVSAFF
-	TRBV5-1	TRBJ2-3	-	TGCGCCAGCAGCGAGGCTAGCGCGGATACGCAGTATTTT	CASSEASADTQYF
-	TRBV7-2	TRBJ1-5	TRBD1	TGTGCCAGCAGCCCGCTAGACAGGGGTGGCAATCAGCCCCAGCATTTT	CASSPLDRGGNQPQHF
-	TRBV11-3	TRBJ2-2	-	TGTGCCAGCAGTGAATCTCACAGGGCCTCGAACACCGGGGAGCTGTTTTTT	CASSESHRASNTGELFF
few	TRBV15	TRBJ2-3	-	TGTGCCACCAGCACAGAGAGCGGACCGAGCACAGATACGCAGTATTTT	CATSTESGPSTDTQYF
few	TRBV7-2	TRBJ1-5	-	TGTGCCAGCAGCCTCGGACAGCGGGGTGGGGCCCAGCATTTT	CASSLGQRGGAQHF
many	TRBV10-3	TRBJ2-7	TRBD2	TGTGCCATCAGTGAGTCGGGTAGCGGGGGGGCCTACGAGCAGTACTTC	CAISESGSGGAYEQYF
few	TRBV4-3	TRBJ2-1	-	TGCGCCAGCAGCCAAGGGACAACCGGAGGTGAGCAGTTCTTC	CASSQGTTGGEQFF
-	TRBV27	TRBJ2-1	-	TGTGCCAGCAGTTTAGGCCCCCTAACTAGATACAATGAGCAGTTCTTC	CASSLGPLTRYNEQFF
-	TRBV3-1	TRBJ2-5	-	TGTGCCAGCAGCCTTACCCCGGGACCTCGGACAGAGAACCAGTACTTC	CASSLTPGPRTENQYF
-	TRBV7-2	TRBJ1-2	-	TGTGCCAGCAGCCCCCAGCGGAACTATGGCTACACCTTC	CASSPQRNYGYTF
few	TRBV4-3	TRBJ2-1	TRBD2	TGCGCCAGCAGCCAAGATAGGACTAGCGGGATTTACAATGAGCAGTTCTTC	CASSQDRTSGIYNEQFF
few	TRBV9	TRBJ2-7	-	TGTGCCAGCAGCGTGGGGCGACAGGCTAGCTCCTACGAGCAGTACTTC	CASSVGRQASSYEQYF
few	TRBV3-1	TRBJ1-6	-	TGTGCCAGCAGCCAAGATCTTGTGGGCGGTAATTCACCCCTCCACTTT	CASSQDLVGGNSPLHF
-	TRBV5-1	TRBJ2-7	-	TGCGCCAGCAAGAAGGGGATGGGCTCCTACGAGCAGTACTTC	CASKKGMGSYEQYF
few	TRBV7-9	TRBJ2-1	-	TGTGCCAGCAGCTTAGATTTAGCCCCCTTTCAACAGTTCTTC	CASSLDLAPFQQFF
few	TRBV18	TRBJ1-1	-	TGTGCCAGCTCACCACGTAAAAGCGTGAACACTGAAGCTTTCTTT	CASSPRKSVNTEAFF
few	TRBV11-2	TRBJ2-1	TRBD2	TGTGCCAGCAGCTCTCTAGCGGGAGGCCTATTCTACAATGAGCAGTTCTTC	CASSSLAGGLFYNEQFF
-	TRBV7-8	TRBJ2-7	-	TGTGCCAGCAGCCCTCAAAGGACAGCCTACGAGCAGTACTTC	CASSPQRTAYEQYF
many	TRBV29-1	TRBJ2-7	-	TGCAGCGTCCTAAGAGGGTATTACGAGCAGTACTTC	CSVLRGYYEQYF
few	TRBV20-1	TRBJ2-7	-	TGCAGCCTAGGGGACCGCACCTACGAGCAGTACTTC	CSLGDRTYEQYF
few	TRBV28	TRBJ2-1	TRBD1	TGTGCCAGCAGGAGGACAGGGGTCTCCTACAATGAGCAGTTCTTC	CASRRTGVSYNEQFF
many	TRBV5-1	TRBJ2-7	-	TGCGCCAGCAGCTTGGTAACGGGCGGGGCCGCCTACGAGCAGTACTTC	CASSLVTGGAAYEQYF
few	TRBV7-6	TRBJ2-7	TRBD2	TGTGCCAGCAGCACCCGACTAGCGGGAACGGACGAGCAGTACTTC	CASSTRLAGTDEQYF
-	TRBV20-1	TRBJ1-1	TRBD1	TGCAGTGCATTTCGCCGGGACAGGGGAAGAGGGGCTTTCTTT	CSAFRRDRGRGAFF
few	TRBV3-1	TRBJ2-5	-	TGTGCCAGCAGGCAGAATGAAGAGACCCAGTACTTC	CASRQNEETQYF
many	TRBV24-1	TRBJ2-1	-	TGTGCCACCAGTTCCCCGGGGATCAATGAGCAGTTCTTC	CATSSPGINEQFF
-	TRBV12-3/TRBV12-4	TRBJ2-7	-	TGTGCCAGCAGGGTCACGGGATCCTACGAGCAGTACTTC	CASRVTGSYEQYF
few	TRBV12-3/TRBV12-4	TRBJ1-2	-	TGTGCCAGCAGTCCGACGACAGTTAACTATGGCTACACCTTC	CASSPTTVNYGYTF